This T cell receptor beta chain was sequenced during a study of T-cell memory formation after mild COVID-19. TCRdb re-analysed the 5' RACE reads in MiXCR, keeping a single row per CDR3 protein. This table holds about 430,000 distinct CDR3 sequences, roughly a quarter found once. Points from the study as a whole: CD4/CD8 balance held among clones contracting day 15 to 85, and later expanders leaned CD4+. Mainly CM and EM harbored the contracting CD4+ clones; mainly EMRA harbored the CD8+ ones.

This clonotype has more than one count but fewer than ten. Its cognate antigen is unknown. Trimming shortened V by 4 bases and J by 3 bases, and 6 bases separated the two germline ends. This CDR3 is 12 amino acids long. Germline assignment: CDR1 SQVTM and CDR2 ANQGSEA. The TCR was taken from an adult woman who had mild COVID-19 (a few samples of this study predate the infection). Cell type and time point are not known. The gene calls are TRBV29-1 and TRBJ1-4; the D gene is possibly TRBD1 (5 bases). The sequenced sample consisted of PBMCs or a T cell subset sorted from them (not recorded which). In DNA form, the CDR3 reads TGCAGCGTTGCCAGGGCTAATGAAAAACTGTTTTTT. Its protein product is CSVARANEKLFF.